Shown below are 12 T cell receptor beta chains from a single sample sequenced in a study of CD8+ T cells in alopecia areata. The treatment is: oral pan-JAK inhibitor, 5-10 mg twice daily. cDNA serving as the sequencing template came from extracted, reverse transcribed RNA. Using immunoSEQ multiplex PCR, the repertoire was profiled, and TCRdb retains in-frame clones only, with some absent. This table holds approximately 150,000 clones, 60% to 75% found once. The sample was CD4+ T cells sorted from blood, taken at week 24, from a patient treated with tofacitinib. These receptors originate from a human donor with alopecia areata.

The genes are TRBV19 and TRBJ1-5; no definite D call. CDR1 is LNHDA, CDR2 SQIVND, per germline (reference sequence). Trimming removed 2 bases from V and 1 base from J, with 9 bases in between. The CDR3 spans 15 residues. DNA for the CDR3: TGTGCCAGTAGTATATCGGCAAGAAGCAATCAGCCCCAGCATTTT. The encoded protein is CASSISARSNQPQHF.

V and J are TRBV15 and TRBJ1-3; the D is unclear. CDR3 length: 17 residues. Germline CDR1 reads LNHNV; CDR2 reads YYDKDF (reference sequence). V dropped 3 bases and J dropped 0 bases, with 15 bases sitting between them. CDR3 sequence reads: CATSSKPVPPSGNTIYF. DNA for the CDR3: TGTGCCACCAGCAGCAAACCCGTCCCACCCTCTGGAAACACCATATATTTT. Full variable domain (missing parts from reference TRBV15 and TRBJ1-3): DAMVIQNPRYQVTQFGKPVTLSCSQTLNHNVMYWYQQKSSQAPKLLFHYYDKDFNNEADTPDNFQSRRPNTSFCFLDIRSPGLGDTAMYLCATSSKPVPPSGNTIYFGEGSWLTVV.

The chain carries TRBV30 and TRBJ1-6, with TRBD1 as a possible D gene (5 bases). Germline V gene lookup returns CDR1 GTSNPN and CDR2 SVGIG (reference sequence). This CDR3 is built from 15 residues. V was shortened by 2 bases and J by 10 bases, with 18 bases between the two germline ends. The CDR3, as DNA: TGTGCCTGGAGTAACCGGGACCCGGCTGGCTCACCCCTCCACTTT. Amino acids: CAWSNRDPAGSPLHF.

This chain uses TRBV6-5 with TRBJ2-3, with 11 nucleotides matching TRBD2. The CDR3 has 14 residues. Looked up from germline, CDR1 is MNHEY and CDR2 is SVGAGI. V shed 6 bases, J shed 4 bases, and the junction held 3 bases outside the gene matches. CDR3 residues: CASRELAGADTQYF. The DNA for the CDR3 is TGTGCCAGCAGGGAACTAGCGGGGGCAGATACGCAGTATTTT.

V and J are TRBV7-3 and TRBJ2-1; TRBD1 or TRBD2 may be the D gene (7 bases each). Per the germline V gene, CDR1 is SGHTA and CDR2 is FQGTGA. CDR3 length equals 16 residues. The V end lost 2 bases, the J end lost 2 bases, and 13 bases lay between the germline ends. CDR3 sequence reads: CASSLGGDSPYNEQFF. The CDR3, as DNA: TGTGCCAGCAGCTTAGGGGGGGACAGTCCCTACAATGAGCAGTTCTTC.

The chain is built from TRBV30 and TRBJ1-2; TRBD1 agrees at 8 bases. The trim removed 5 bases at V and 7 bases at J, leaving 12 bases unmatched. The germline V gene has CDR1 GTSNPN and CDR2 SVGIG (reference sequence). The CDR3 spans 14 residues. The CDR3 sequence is CAWSSIQGALGYTF. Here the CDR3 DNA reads TGTGCCTGGTCATCGATTCAGGGGGCGCTTGGCTACACCTTC.

CDR3 region: CAKAKAGSNGYTF. The CDR3 region has the DNA TGTGCTAAAGCTAAGGCCGGATCCAATGGCTACACCTTC. The chain is built from TRBV30 and TRBJ1-2; D is uncertain. Germline CDR1 GTSNPN, CDR2 SVGIG (reference sequence). The CDR3 is 13 residues long.

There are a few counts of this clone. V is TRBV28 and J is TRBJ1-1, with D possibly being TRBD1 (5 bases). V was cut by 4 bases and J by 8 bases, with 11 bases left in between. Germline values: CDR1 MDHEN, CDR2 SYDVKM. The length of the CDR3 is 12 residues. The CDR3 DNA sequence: TGTGCCAGCAGTTCCTCGGGGCAGGAAGCTTTCTTT. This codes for CASSSSGQEAFF.

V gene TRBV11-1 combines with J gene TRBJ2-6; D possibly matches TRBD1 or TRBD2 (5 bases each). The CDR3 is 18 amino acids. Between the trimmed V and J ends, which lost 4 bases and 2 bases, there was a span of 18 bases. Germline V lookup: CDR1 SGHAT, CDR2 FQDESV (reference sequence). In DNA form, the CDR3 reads TGTGCCAGCAGCTGGGGTTCGGGGCACCAGGCTGGGGCCAACGTCCTGACTTTC. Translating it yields CASSWGSGHQAGANVLTF.

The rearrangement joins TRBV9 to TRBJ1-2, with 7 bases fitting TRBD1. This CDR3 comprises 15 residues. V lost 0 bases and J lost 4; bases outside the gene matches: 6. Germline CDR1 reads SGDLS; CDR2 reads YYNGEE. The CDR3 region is CASSVVQGQPYGYTF. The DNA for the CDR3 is TGTGCCAGCAGCGTAGTTCAGGGACAGCCCTATGGCTACACCTTC.

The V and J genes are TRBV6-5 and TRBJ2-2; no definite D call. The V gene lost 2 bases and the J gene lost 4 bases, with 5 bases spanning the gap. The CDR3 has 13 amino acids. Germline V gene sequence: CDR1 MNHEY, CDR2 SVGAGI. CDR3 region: CASSYRFTGELFF. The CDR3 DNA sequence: TGTGCCAGCAGTTACAGGTTCACCGGGGAGCTGTTTTTT.

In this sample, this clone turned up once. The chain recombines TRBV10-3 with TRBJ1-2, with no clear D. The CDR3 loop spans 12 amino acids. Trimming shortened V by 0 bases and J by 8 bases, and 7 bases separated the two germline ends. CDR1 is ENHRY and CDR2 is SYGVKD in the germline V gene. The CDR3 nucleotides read TGTGCCATCAGTGAGTCCAAAGCGGGCTACACCTTC. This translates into CAISESKAGYTF.